This T cell receptor (beta chain) was captured in a study of blood T cell repertoires in COVID-19. As originally analysed: From reference gene primer amplification, estimates of nucleated cell counts were derived. TCRdb's table, derived via immunoSEQ multiplex PCR, lists solely in-frame clones and lacks some. V, J and clone size were drawn from that table, and D and trimming were deduced from the DNA. This table holds hundreds of thousands of clones, approximately 85% found once. Clinical histories supplied by participants themselves formed the basis of cohort assignment. J was trimmed by 2 bases and V by 7 bases; bases with no gene match: 5. CDR3 length equals 15 residues. The germline gives CDR1 LGHDT, CDR2 YNNKEL (reference sequence).

This rearrangement joins TRBV3-1 (or the pseudogene TRBV3-2) to TRBJ2-6; 7 positions match TRBD1. The origin of this receptor is a woman aged 45-60 years with acute COVID-19. The sequencing sample was made of PBMCs or T cells enriched from blood (not recorded which). DNA for the CDR3: TGTGCCAGCACCCTGGGGACAGCTGGGGCCAACGTCCTGACTTTC. It encodes CASTLGTAGANVLTF.